This T cell receptor (beta chain) was identified during a study of T-cell memory formation after mild COVID-19. Study context: The two donors had largely donor-specific TCR clusters.

Study-level findings and limits: Balance between CD4 and CD8 was seen in clones contracting day 15 to 85, and a CD4+ lean was seen in later expanders. Mostly located in CM and EM were contracting CD4+ clones, with contracting CD8+ clones located in EMRA.

Each CDR3 protein gets one entry after TCRdb re-called the 5' RACE reads with MiXCR. The table lists approximately 210,000 distinct CDR3 sequences, about 10% of them singletons, with 2.5% to 3.5% in the top ten. This clonotype came up a few times. Its specificity is not known. The CDR3 has 15 residues. V was clipped by 2 bases and J by 4 bases, with 9 bases between them. Germline CDR1 and CDR2: LGHDT and YNNKEL (reference sequence). This rearrangement joins TRBV3-1 to TRBJ2-6; D call uncertain. Material for sequencing was PBMCs or a T cell subset sorted from them (not recorded which). The receptor's source is a man between 18 and 35 years old who had mild COVID-19 (a few samples of this study predate the infection). Cell type and time point are not known. The CDR3 DNA is TGTGCCAGCAGCCAATCACCGGCCGGGGCCAACGTCCTGACTTTC. Its protein product is CASSQSPAGANVLTF.